What follows are 18 T cell receptor beta chains derived from one specimen sequenced in a study of T-cell memory formation after mild COVID-19. TCRdb analysed the 5' RACE reads with MiXCR anew, one entry per CDR3 protein. This table holds over 95,000 distinct CDR3 sequences, about 20% found once. Specimen: PBMCs or a T cell subset sorted from them (not recorded which). Receptors were obtained from a man younger than 35 who had mild COVID-19 (a few samples of this study predate the infection). Cell type and time point are not known.

The chain has TRBV9 and TRBJ2-3; 8 nucleotides align to TRBD2. Germline-derived CDR1 and CDR2 are SGDLS and YYNGEE. The CDR3 loop spans 15 amino acids. V was pared by 6 bases and J by 2 bases, with 8 bases of the junction left unmatched. CDR3 sequence reads: CASTPSGGATDTQYF. In DNA, the CDR3 is TGTGCCAGCACCCCCAGCGGGGGAGCCACAGATACGCAGTATTTT.

This clonotype showed up just a few times. V gene TRBV6-5 combines with J gene TRBJ2-3, with 14 bases identical to TRBD2. CDR1 MNHEY and CDR2 SVGAGI come from the germline V gene. The V and J ends lost 5 bases and 1 base, in that order; junction bases with no gene match: 5. The CDR3 runs to 17 residues. In DNA, the CDR3 is TGTGCCAGCAGTCTCGGACTAGCGGGGGGCCGCACAGATACGCAGTATTTT. Encoded protein: CASSLGLAGGRTDTQYF.

The CDR3 spells CATAGTGISKNIQYF. The CDR3, as DNA: TGTGCCACCGCCGGGACAGGGATTTCCAAAAACATTCAGTACTTC. The J gene is TRBJ2-4, the V gene TRBV24-1; 9 positions match TRBD1. From germline, CDR1 is KGHDR and CDR2 SFDVKD. Unmatched junction bases numbered 7, after V lost 9 bases and J lost 2 bases. The CDR3 loop spans 15 amino acids.

This clonotype was found a few times. The rearrangement links TRBV7-2 to TRBJ2-5; D ambiguous. The CDR3 covers 14 residues. The germline CDR1 and CDR2 sequences are SGHTA and FQGNSA. Trimming stripped 3 bases from V and 4 bases from J, with 12 bases between. Written as DNA, the CDR3 is TGTGCCAGCAGCTTTCTGGGTTTCGGAGAGACCCAGTACTTC. Its protein is CASSFLGFGETQYF.

V gene TRBV3-1 combines with J gene TRBJ2-2; D is unresolved. V was cut by 0 bases and J by 4 bases, with 9 bases left in between. This CDR3 has 15 residues. Germline CDR1 LGHDT, CDR2 YNNKEL (reference sequence). The CDR3 region is CASSQDWSSTGELFF. As DNA, the CDR3 is TGTGCCAGCAGCCAAGATTGGTCCAGCACCGGGGAGCTGTTTTTT.

Notes on this clonotype: This may come from a read error, since a much larger clone is one base off. The CDR3 region is CASSPRDNSGYTF. CDR3 nucleotides: TGTGCCAGCAGCCCCCGGGACAACTCTGGCTACACCTTC. This chain uses TRBV7-8 with TRBJ1-2, with D possibly being TRBD1 (6 bases). The CDR3 has 13 residues. Germline assignment: CDR1 SGHVS and CDR2 FQNEAQ.

The chain joins TRBV29-1 to TRBJ1-1, with D perhaps TRBD1 (5 bases). CDR3 length equals 16 residues. The ends were cut back, 2 bases at V and 1 base at J, with 17 bases in the middle. Germline V gives CDR1 SQVTM, CDR2 ANQGSEA. Written as DNA, the CDR3 is TGCAGCGTTGAAACTATGGTAGGACAAACGAACACTGAAGCTTTCTTT. Translation gives CSVETMVGQTNTEAFF. The full variable domain, rest sourced from reference TRBV29-1 and TRBJ1-1, is SAVISQKPSRDICQRGTSLTIQCQVDSQVTMMFWYRQQPGQSLTLIATANQGSEATYESGFVIDKFPISRPNLTFSTLTVSNMSPEDSSIYLCSVETMVGQTNTEAFFGQGTRLTVV.

A few counts support this clonotype. The genes are TRBV27 and TRBJ1-2, with D maybe TRBD1 (5 bases). V was cut by 6 bases and J by 7 bases, with 12 bases left in between. CDR3 size: 12 residues. Germline V CDR1 and CDR2: MNHEY, SMNVEV (reference sequence). The CDR3 DNA is TGTGCCAGCAGGCAGGGCCGTTCTGGCTACACCTTC. Amino acid sequence: CASRQGRSGYTF.

This chain uses TRBV7-2 with TRBJ1-5, with 10 nucleotides matching TRBD1. Germline V gives CDR1 SGHTA, CDR2 FQGNSA. The CDR3 contains 15 residues. J was trimmed by 6 bases and V by 0 bases; bases with no gene match: 2. The CDR3 spells CASSLAGTGVQPQHF. In DNA, the CDR3 is TGTGCCAGCAGCTTAGCTGGGACAGGGGTTCAGCCCCAGCATTTT.

The gene calls are TRBV4-2 and TRBJ1-2, with a tentative D call TRBD1 (6 bases). CDR1 is LGHNA, CDR2 YNFKEQ, per germline. The V end was cut by 0 bases, the J end by 12 bases, with 17 bases between. The CDR3 sequence is 14 residues long. The CDR3 DNA sequence: TGTGCCAGCAGCCAAGATTGGTCGGACAGCTGGAACACCTTC. Translating it yields CASSQDWSDSWNTF.

This chain connects TRBV10-3 to TRBJ1-1, with 8 bases fitting TRBD1. The CDR3 has 13 residues. Germline V CDR1 and CDR2: ENHRY, SYGVKD. The junction had 3 bases not matched to a gene; V was cut back by 8 bases and J by 1 base. The CDR3 region is CAIGQGKNTEAFF. The CDR3, as DNA: TGTGCCATCGGACAGGGAAAGAACACTGAAGCTTTCTTT.

The rearrangement uses TRBV12-3 or TRBV12-4 and TRBJ2-1, with 7 bases that match TRBD1. This CDR3 contains 14 residues. The junction had 7 bases not matched to a gene; V was cut back by 3 bases and J by 8 bases. Here the CDR3 reads CASSLGRGSDEQFF. CDR3 coding DNA: TGTGCCAGCAGTTTGGGCAGGGGGAGCGATGAGCAGTTCTTC.

The chain joins TRBV6-5 to TRBJ2-3; D is perhaps TRBD2 (6 bases). Looked up from germline, CDR1 is MNHEY and CDR2 is SVGAGI. Trimming cost V 2 bases and J 6 bases, with 9 bases left between them. This CDR3 contains 13 residues. The CDR3 sequence is CASSYAGGDTQYF. Here the CDR3 DNA reads TGTGCCAGCAGTTACGCCGGAGGGGATACGCAGTATTTT.

The rearrangement uses TRBV7-2 and TRBJ2-5, with 8 bases that match TRBD2. The CDR3 is 15 amino acids. The V and J ends lost 2 bases and 5 bases, in that order; junction bases with no gene match: 7. Germline V CDR1 and CDR2: SGHTA, FQGNSA. CDR3 loop: CASSLIPGGAETQYF. CDR3 DNA sequence: TGTGCCAGCAGCTTAATCCCCGGGGGGGCGGAGACCCAGTACTTC.

The chain is built from TRBV20-1 and TRBJ2-1, with D possibly matching TRBD2 (5 bases). The CDR3 loop spans 15 amino acids. CDR1 and CDR2 (germline): DFQATT, SNEGSKA (reference sequence). V dropped 4 bases and J dropped 0 bases, with 13 bases sitting between them. CDR3 in DNA: TGCAGTGCTACCCCACTGGGGAGCTCCTACAATGAGCAGTTCTTC. It yields the protein CSATPLGSSYNEQFF.

This clonotype was picked up a small number of times. V usage is TRBV6-2 or TRBV6-3 and J usage is TRBJ2-1; TRBD2 agrees at 12 bases. The CDR3 is 14 residues long. V dropped 7 bases and J dropped 9; count of bases not matched to a gene: 7. Germline-derived CDR1 and CDR2 are MNHEY and SVGEGT. CDR3 amino acids: CASTATSGGTEQFF. In nucleotides, the CDR3 is TGTGCCAGCACCGCGACTAGCGGGGGTACTGAGCAGTTCTTC.

The sample holds a few counts of this clonotype. This chain links TRBV9 with TRBJ2-3; D is perhaps TRBD1 (6 bases). Germline CDR1 reads SGDLS; CDR2 reads YYNGEE. The CDR3 has 14 residues. The V and J ends lost 9 bases and 1 base respectively, with 15 bases between them. CDR3 nucleotides: TGTGCCACCTCCTTACAGGGTGGCACAGATACGCAGTATTTT. Translated: CATSLQGGTDTQYF. The variable domain in full, completed from reference TRBV9 and TRBJ2-3, reads DSGVTQTPKHLITATGQRVTLRCSPRSGDLSVYWYQQSLDQGLQFLIQYYNGEERAKGNILERFSAQQFPDLHSELNLSSLELGDSALYFCATSLQGGTDTQYFGPGTRLTVL.

This clonotype was detected only a few times. The chain has TRBV28 and TRBJ2-7, with TRBD1 matching 9 bases. This CDR3 is 15 amino acids long. V lost 4 bases, J lost 4 bases, and 8 bases stayed unmatched. Germline CDR1 MDHEN, CDR2 SYDVKM. The DNA for the CDR3 is TGTGCCAGCAGTTCCGATCCCGGGACAGGGTACGAGCAGTACGTC. It translates to CASSSDPGTGYEQYV.